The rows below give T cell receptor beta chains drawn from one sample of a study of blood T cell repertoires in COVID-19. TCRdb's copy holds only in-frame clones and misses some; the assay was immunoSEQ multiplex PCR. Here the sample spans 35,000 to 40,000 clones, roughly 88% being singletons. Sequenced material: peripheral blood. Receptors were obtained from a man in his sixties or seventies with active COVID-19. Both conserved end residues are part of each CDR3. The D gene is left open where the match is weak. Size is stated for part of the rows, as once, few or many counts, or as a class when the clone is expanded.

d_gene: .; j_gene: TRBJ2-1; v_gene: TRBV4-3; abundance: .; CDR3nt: TGCGCCAGCAGCCAAGAGTCTCCGGGACACCCGTCGGATGAGCAGTTCTTC; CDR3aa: CASSQESPGHPSDEQFF
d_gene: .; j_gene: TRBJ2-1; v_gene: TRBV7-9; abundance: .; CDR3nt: TGTGCCAGCCCGGGACTCCCACTGAACAATGAGCAGTTCTTC; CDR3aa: CASPGLPLNNEQFF
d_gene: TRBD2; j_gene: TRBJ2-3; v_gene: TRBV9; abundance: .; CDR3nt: TGTGCCAGCAGCGTAGGAACGGGAGGCAGCACAGATACGCAGTATTTT; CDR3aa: CASSVGTGGSTDTQYF
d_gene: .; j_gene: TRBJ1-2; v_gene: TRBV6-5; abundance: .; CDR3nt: TGTGCCGTACAGGACTATGGCTACACCTTC; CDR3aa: CAVQDYGYTF
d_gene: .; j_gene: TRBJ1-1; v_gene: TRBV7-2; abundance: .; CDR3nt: TGTGCCAGCACCAGGGACAACATGAACACTGAAGCTTTCTTT; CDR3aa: CASTRDNMNTEAFF
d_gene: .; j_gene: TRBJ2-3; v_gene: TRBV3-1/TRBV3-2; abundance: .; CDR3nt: TGTGCCAGCAGCCGGAGGACAGCAAAACCCACAGATACGCAGTATTTT; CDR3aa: CASSRRTAKPTDTQYF
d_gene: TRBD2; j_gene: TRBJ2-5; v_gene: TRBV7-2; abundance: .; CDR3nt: TGTGCCAGCAGCCTTTTCGGCGGGAGGGAGGAGACCCAGTACTTC; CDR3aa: CASSLFGGREETQYF
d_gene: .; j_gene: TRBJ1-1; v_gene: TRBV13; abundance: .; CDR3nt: TGTGCCAGCAGCCCTACCAGGGGGAACACTGAAGCTTTCTTT; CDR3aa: CASSPTRGNTEAFF
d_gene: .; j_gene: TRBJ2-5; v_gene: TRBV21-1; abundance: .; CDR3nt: TGTGCCAGCAGCAAAAAGCGTGGCTTAAGACAGCACAAAGAGACCCAGTACTTC; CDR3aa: CASSKKRGLRQHKETQYF
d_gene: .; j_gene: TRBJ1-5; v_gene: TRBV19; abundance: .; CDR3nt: TGTGCCAGTAGTAGCCCTCCGGGATCGATGAATCAGCCCCAGCATTTT; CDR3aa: CASSSPPGSMNQPQHF
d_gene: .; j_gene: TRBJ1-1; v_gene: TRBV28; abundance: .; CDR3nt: TGTGCCAGCAGTTTACGTCCGGGGAGGGAAGCTTTCTTT; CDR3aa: CASSLRPGREAFF
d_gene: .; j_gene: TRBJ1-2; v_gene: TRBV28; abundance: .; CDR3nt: TGTGCCAGCAGTTCGATTCCTGGGACAACCTGGGGCCCTGGCTACACCTTC; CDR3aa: CASSSIPGTTWGPGYTF
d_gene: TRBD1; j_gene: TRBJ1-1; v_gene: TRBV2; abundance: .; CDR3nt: TGTGCCAGCAGGATACAGGGGACGAACACTGAAGCTTTCTTT; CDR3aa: CASRIQGTNTEAFF
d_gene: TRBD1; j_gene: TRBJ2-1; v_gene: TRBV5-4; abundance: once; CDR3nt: TGTGCCAGCAGCTTGACAGGGGATTACAATGAGCAGTTCTTC; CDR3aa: CASSLTGDYNEQFF
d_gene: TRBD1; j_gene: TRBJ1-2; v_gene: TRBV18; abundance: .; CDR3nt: TGTGCCAGCTCACCGGGTTGGACAGGGGAAGGCTACACCTTC; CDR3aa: CASSPGWTGEGYTF
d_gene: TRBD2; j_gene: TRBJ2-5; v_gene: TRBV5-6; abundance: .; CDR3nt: TGTGCCAGCACGACTAGCGGGAGTAAAAAGACCCAGTACTTC; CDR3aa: CASTTSGSKKTQYF
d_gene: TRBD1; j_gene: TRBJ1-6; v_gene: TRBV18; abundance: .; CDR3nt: TGTGCCAGCTCACCATATGGACAGGGGAATTCACCCCTCCACTTT; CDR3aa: CASSPYGQGNSPLHF